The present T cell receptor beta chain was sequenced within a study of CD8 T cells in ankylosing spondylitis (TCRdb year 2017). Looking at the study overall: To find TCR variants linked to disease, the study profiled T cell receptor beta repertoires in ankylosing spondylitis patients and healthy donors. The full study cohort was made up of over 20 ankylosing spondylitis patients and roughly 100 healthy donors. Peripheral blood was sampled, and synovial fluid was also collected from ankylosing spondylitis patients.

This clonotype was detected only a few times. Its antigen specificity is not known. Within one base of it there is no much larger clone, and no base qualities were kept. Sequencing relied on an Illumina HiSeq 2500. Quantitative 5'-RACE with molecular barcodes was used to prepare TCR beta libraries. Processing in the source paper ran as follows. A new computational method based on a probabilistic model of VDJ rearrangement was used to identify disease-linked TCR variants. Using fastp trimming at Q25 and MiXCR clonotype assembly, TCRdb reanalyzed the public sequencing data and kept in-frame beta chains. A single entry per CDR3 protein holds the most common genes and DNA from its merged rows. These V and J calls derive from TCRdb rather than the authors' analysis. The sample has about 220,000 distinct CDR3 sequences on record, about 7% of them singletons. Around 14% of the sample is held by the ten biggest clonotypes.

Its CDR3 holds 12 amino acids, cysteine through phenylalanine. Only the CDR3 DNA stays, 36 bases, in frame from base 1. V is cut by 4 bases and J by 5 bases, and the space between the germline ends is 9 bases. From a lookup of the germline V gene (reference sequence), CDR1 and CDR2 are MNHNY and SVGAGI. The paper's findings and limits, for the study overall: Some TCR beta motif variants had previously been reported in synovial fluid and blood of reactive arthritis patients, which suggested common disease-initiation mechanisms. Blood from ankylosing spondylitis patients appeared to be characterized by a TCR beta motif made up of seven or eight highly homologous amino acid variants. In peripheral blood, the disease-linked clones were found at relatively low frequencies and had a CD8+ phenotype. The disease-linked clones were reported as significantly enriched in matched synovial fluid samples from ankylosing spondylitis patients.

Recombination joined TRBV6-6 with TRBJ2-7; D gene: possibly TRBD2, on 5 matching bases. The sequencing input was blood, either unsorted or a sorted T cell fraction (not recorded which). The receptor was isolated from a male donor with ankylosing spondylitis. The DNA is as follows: TGTGCCAGCAGTTCGACTATGGACGAGCAGTACTTC. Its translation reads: CASSSTMDEQYF.